These T cell receptor beta chains were read from a single sample in a study of shared clonotypes between healthy human individuals. The assay was immunoSEQ multiplex PCR, and TCRdb's table has in-frame clones only and misses some. The data hold around 100,000 clones, with around two thirds observed a single time. The sequencing sample was made of memory CD8+ T cells sorted from blood. These receptors were obtained from a woman under 40 in good health. The CDR3 runs from the conserved cysteine through the conserved F or W. D genes are given only for firm matches. Clone size is given for some rows only: seen once, a few or many times, or a class if the clone is expanded.

d_call	clone_size	v_call	j_call	cdr3_nt	cdr3_aa
NA	NA	TRBV19	TRBJ1-5	TGTGCCAGTAGTACCAGGGTTAGCAATCAGCCCCAGCATTTT	CASSTRVSNQPQHF
NA	NA	TRBV27	TRBJ2-7	TGTGCCAGCAGCTTAGCAAACTCCTACGAGCAGTACTTC	CASSLANSYEQYF
NA	NA	TRBV5-3	TRBJ1-2	TGTGCCAGAAGCTTGGGCAGGGAGATTAACTATGGCTACACCTTC	CARSLGREINYGYTF
NA	few	TRBV20-1	TRBJ1-2	TGCAGACAGGGTAGCTATGGCTACACCTTC	CRQGSYGYTF
NA	NA	TRBV27	TRBJ2-7	TGTGCCAGCAGCCCGCTCCTCCCACAGCCTCACTACGAGCAGTACTTC	CASSPLLPQPHYEQYF
NA	NA	TRBV6-4	TRBJ2-7	TGTGCCAGCAGTGACTCAGCGGAGGGCGAGCAGTACTTC	CASSDSAEGEQYF
NA	NA	TRBV2	TRBJ1-3	TGTGCCAGCAGTGAGACGGTGAGCTCTGGAAACACCATATATTTT	CASSETVSSGNTIYF
TRBD2	few	TRBV6-1	TRBJ2-3	TGTGCCAGCAGTGAACGGGGGGTGGCAGCCCCAGATACGCAGTATTTT	CASSERGVAAPDTQYF
TRBD1	NA	TRBV28	TRBJ2-5	TGTGCCAGCAGTCTGGGACAGGGGGATCGAGAGACCCAGTACTTC	CASSLGQGDRETQYF
NA	NA	TRBV5-6	TRBJ2-7	TGTGCCAGCAGCTTGGTACAGTCCTCCTACGAGCAGTACTTC	CASSLVQSSYEQYF
TRBD2	NA	TRBV2	TRBJ2-7	TGTGCCAGCACCGAGCGGGGGCCGACTAGCGGGAGGGCCTACGAGCAGTACTTC	CASTERGPTSGRAYEQYF
TRBD1	many	TRBV4-2	TRBJ1-2	TGTGCCAGCAGGACCTCCGGACAGGGGACCCACCATCTCTATGGCTACACCTTC	CASRTSGQGTHHLYGYTF
TRBD2	NA	TRBV9	TRBJ2-5	TGTGCCAGCAGCGTAGGGCTAGCGGGAAGGGTGGAGACCCAGTACTTC	CASSVGLAGRVETQYF
TRBD1	NA	TRBV5-1	TRBJ2-7	TGCGCCAGCAGCTTGAACCCCTCGGGACAGGGGGCCTACGAGCAGTACTTC	CASSLNPSGQGAYEQYF
NA	NA	TRBV7-9	TRBJ1-1	TGTGCCAGCAGCTTAGGTCGGGGGATGAACACTGAAGCTTTCTTT	CASSLGRGMNTEAFF
NA	NA	TRBV7-6	TRBJ2-2	TGTGCCAGCAGCTTAGGTGAGGCTGGCCGCGGGGAGCTGTTTTTT	CASSLGEAGRGELFF
NA	NA	TRBV5-5	TRBJ2-5	TGTGCCAGCAGCCCGCCCGGGGGGCGTCAAGAGACCCAGTACTTC	CASSPPGGRQETQYF
NA	NA	TRBV14	TRBJ1-3	TGTGCCAGCAGCCAAGTCAAGTCCCCTTCTGGAAACACCATATATTTT	CASSQVKSPSGNTIYF
TRBD2	NA	TRBV7-9	TRBJ2-7	TGTGCCAGCAGCCAAGAAGGTGGGAGGGCCAGCGAGCAGTACTTC	CASSQEGGRASEQYF
TRBD2	NA	TRBV6-4	TRBJ2-1	TGTGCCAGCAGTGCCAGCGGGGACTCCTACAATGAGCAGTTCTTC	CASSASGDSYNEQFF
NA	NA	TRBV2	TRBJ1-4	TGTGCCAGCAGTGAAGTTATTGGGGAGTTTGCAACTAATGAAAAACTGTTTTTT	CASSEVIGEFATNEKLFF
NA	NA	TRBV12-5	TRBJ2-1	TGTGCTAGTGGTTATGATATACTTAATGAGCAGTTCTTC	CASGYDILNEQFF
NA	NA	TRBV27	TRBJ2-6	TGTGCCAGCAGTTTATCTGGGGCCAACGTCCTGACTTTC	CASSLSGANVLTF
TRBD1	few	TRBV27	TRBJ2-7	TGTGCCAGCAGTTTCCGACACAACAGGGGGTCTAGCTACGAGCAGTACTTC	CASSFRHNRGSSYEQYF
TRBD2	NA	TRBV28	TRBJ2-5	TGTGCCAGCACCTCGGGGACTAGCGGGAGTTGGCAAGAGACCCAGTACTTC	CASTSGTSGSWQETQYF
TRBD2	NA	TRBV7-8	TRBJ2-5	TGTGCCAGCAGCCCCGAGCTAGCGGGAGGTGAGACCCAGTACTTC	CASSPELAGGETQYF
NA	NA	TRBV5-1	TRBJ1-5	TGCGCCAGCAGCCCCATGGACAGTAGCAATCAGCCCCAGCATTTT	CASSPMDSSNQPQHF
NA	few	TRBV7-3	TRBJ1-1	TGTGCCAGCAGCACGTACTTGAACACTGAAGCTTTCTTT	CASSTYLNTEAFF
NA	NA	TRBV5-1	TRBJ2-7	TGCGCCAGCAGGTTTGAGATGGGGTTCTACGAGCAGTACTTC	CASRFEMGFYEQYF
NA	once	TRBV9	TRBJ2-4	TGTGCCAGCAGCGTAGATTTACTCGGCATTCAGTACTTC	CASSVDLLGIQYF
NA	NA	TRBV28	TRBJ1-6	TGTGCCAGCAGTTTATCAACGGGGTATAGGCCCCTCCACTTT	CASSLSTGYRPLHF
NA	NA	TRBV28	TRBJ2-4	TGTGCCAGCAGAGGCGCTGGGGTTGGGAACATTCAGTACTTC	CASRGAGVGNIQYF
TRBD1	once	TRBV13	TRBJ2-7	TGTGCCAGCAGCGGACTACAGGGGGCTAGAGAGCAGTACTTC	CASSGLQGAREQYF
NA	few	TRBV7-8	TRBJ2-7	TGTGCCAGCAGCTTAGTCCCGGCGGGTTGGTTCGAGCAGTACTTC	CASSLVPAGWFEQYF
NA	NA	TRBV29-1	TRBJ1-1	TGCAGCGTTGAAGGCAGGACTGAAGCTTTCTTT	CSVEGRTEAFF
NA	NA	TRBV6-6	TRBJ2-7	TGTGCCAGCAGTTCCCCAGCGGAGCGGCCCTACGAGCAGTACTTC	CASSSPAERPYEQYF
NA	few	TRBV6-1	TRBJ1-1	TGTGCCAGCAGTCGATATGCGAACACTGAAGCTTTCTTT	CASSRYANTEAFF
TRBD1	NA	TRBV27	TRBJ2-7	TGTGCCAGCAGTCCTCGGGACAGAAGCTACGAGCAGTACTTC	CASSPRDRSYEQYF
TRBD1	NA	TRBV18	TRBJ1-2	TGTGCCAGCTCACGAGGGACAGTTTCTAACTATGGCTACACCTTC	CASSRGTVSNYGYTF
NA	NA	TRBV7-3	TRBJ2-1	TGTGCCAGCAGCCATGACCGACATGAGCAGTTCTTC	CASSHDRHEQFF
NA	NA	TRBV15	TRBJ2-7	TGTGCCACCAGCAGTCCGGGACCAAGCTACGAGCAGTACTTC	CATSSPGPSYEQYF
NA	NA	TRBV7-8	TRBJ2-1	TGTGCCAGCAGCTTAGAGGGTCTGGGGGAGCAGTTCTTC	CASSLEGLGEQFF
NA	many	TRBV2	TRBJ2-3	TGTGCCAGCAGTGAAGCGCAGGACCGGCTGCGAGATACGCAGTATTTT	CASSEAQDRLRDTQYF
NA	NA	TRBV11-3	TRBJ2-1	TGTGCCAGCAGCTTAGATCGAAACCTGCGGGAGCAGTTCTTC	CASSLDRNLREQFF
NA	once	TRBV2	TRBJ2-7	TGTGCCAGCAGTGAATTTCGGTACGAGCAGTACTTC	CASSEFRYEQYF
NA	few	TRBV18	TRBJ2-7	TGTGCCAGCTCACCGGGGGGCGAGCAGTACTTC	CASSPGGEQYF
NA	NA	TRBV28	TRBJ1-5	TGTGCCAGCAGCGCTTCAGGGCTTCGTTATAGCAATCAGCCCCAGCATTTT	CASSASGLRYSNQPQHF
NA	NA	TRBV28	TRBJ1-1	TGTGCCAGCAGTTTCACGTTAGTGAACACTGAAGCTTTCTTT	CASSFTLVNTEAFF
NA	NA	TRBV6-6	TRBJ2-7	TGTGCCAGCAGTTACTCGAGAGAAAGGGGCACCTACGAGCAGTACTTC	CASSYSRERGTYEQYF
NA	many	TRBV7-8	TRBJ2-5	TGTGCCAGCAGCTTAGTTAGGGAACAAGAGACCCAGTACTTC	CASSLVREQETQYF
TRBD1	NA	TRBV4-1	TRBJ2-5	TGCGCCAGCAGCCAAGATCCAACAGGGGCAGCTGAGGAGCAGTACTTC	CASSQDPTGAAEEQYF